This T cell receptor (beta chain) is from a study of blood T cell repertoires in COVID-19 (TCRdb year 2020). Concerning the study at large: Samples from collaborators originated in the United States, Italy and Spain and spanned both the acute and convalescent phases of COVID-19. The material from the prospective study consisted of cDNA or gDNA derived from T cells, B-cell-depleted T cells, or PBMCs. Deeply sampled blood TCRbeta repertoires from subjects exposed to, actively infected with, or recovered from COVID-19 were included in the dataset. The repertoires were released in a freely available public database meant as a resource for research on the immune response to SARS-CoV-2. The samples were drawn from the first 160 participants of the ongoing ImmuneRACE study and from 1,254 subjects provided by 6 global collaborators. The sample metadata nearly always contained a de-identified subject ID, COVID-19 status, age in years and sex. HLA class I and class II types, where available, came from metadata supplied by the sample provider rather than from assay-based typing.

The immunoSEQ Assay, a bias-controlled multiplex PCR, was used to amplify TCRbeta CDR3 regions from genomic DNA. The authors' analysis ran thus. Within the assay, amplification of reference gene primers was used to estimate how many nucleated cells each sample contained. To quantify the absolute abundance of each unique TCRbeta CDR3 rearrangement, sequence reads were collapsed and filtered. Productive Simpson clonality was computed per sample as the square root of Simpson's diversity index over productive rearrangements. What TCRdb holds here is the immuneACCESS table cut down to in-frame rearrangements. Part of the clones is not present; checked against another copy, under half of the missing clones reflect an unresolved V gene, and the others are unexplained. V, J and clone size reflect that table, while D and trimming were determined from the DNA. Here the sample has about 77,000 clones; roughly 90% occur a single time. 16% of the sample goes to the ten largest clones.

Collaborating institutions collected whole blood in K2EDTA tubes following their own protocols. For TCRbeta analysis, collaborators shipped samples in one of three forms: frozen whole blood, isolated PBMCs, or DNA extracted from either of those sample types. Details on this clone: There is no known antigen for this receptor. Within one base of it there is no much larger clone, and no base qualities were kept.

Overall study outcomes, separate from this receptor: The amount of clinical and demographic metadata varied by source and participant and was provided uncurated.

The CDR3, cysteine through phenylalanine, is 16 amino acids long. Left in the record is the CDR3 DNA by itself, 48 bases read in frame from the first base. V is shortened by 6 bases, J by 0 bases, and the region joining them spans 16 bases. From a lookup of the germline V gene, CDR1 and CDR2 are SGHDT and YYEEEE. The sequencing sample was made of peripheral blood. The rearrangement joined TRBV5-6 to TRBJ1-3; the D gene is perhaps TRBD1, on 6 matching bases. This sequence was found in a woman aged 80 or older with active or convalescent COVID-19. The CDR3 is CASTLRTVNSGNTIYF. The DNA reads as follows: TGTGCCAGCACCCTCCGGACAGTGAACTCTGGAAACACCATATATTTT.